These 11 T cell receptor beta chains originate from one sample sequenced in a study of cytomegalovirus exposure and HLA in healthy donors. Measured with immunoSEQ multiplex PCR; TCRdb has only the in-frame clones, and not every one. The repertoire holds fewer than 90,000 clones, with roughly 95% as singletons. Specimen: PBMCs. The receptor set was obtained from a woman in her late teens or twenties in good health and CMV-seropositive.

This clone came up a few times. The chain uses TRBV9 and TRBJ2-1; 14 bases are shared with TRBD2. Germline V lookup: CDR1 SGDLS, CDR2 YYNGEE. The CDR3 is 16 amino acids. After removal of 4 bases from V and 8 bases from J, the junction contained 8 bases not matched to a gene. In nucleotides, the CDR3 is TGTGCCAGCAGCTTAACCGGGACTAGCGGGAGTGATGAGCAGTTCTTC. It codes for CASSLTGTSGSDEQFF.

The CDR3 sequence is CASRQDMTYEQYF. CDR3 coding DNA: TGTGCCAGCAGGCAGGACATGACCTACGAGCAGTACTTC. The chain is built from TRBV6-5 and TRBJ2-7; maybe TRBD1 (5 bases). The CDR3 has 13 residues. CDR1 is MNHEY, CDR2 SVGAGI, per germline. Trimming took off 6 bases at V and 2 bases at J, with 11 bases between the two ends.

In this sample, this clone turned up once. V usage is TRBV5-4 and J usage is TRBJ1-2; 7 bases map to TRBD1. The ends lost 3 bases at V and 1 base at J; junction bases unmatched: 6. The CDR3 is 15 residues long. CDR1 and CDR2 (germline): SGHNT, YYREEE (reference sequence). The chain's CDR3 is CASSYRGADNYGYTF. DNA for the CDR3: TGTGCCAGCAGCTACAGGGGCGCGGATAACTATGGCTACACCTTC.

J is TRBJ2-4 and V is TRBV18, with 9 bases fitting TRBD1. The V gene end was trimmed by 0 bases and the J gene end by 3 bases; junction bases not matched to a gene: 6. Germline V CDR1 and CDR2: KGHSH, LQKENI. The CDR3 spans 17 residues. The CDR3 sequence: CASSPPGQGLVKNIQYF. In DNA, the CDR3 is TGTGCCAGCTCACCACCAGGACAGGGGTTGGTCAAAAACATTCAGTACTTC.

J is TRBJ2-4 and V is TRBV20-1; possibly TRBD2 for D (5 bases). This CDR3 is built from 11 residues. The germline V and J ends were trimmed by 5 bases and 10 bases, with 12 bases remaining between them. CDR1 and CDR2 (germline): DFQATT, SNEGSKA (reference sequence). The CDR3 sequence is CSAEAGEIQYF. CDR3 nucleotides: TGCAGTGCTGAGGCGGGCGAAATTCAGTACTTC.

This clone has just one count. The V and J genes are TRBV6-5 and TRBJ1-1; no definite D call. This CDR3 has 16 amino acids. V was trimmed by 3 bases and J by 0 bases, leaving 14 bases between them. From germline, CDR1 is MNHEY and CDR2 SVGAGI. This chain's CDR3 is CASSYRGQLMNTEAFF. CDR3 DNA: TGTGCCAGCAGTTATAGAGGTCAGTTAATGAACACTGAAGCTTTCTTT.

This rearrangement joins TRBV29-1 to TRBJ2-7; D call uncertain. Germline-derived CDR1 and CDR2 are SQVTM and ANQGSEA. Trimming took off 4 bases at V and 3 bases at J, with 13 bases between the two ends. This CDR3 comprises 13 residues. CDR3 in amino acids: CSVVGGLFYEQYF. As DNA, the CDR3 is TGCAGCGTTGTTGGCGGCCTATTCTACGAGCAGTACTTC.

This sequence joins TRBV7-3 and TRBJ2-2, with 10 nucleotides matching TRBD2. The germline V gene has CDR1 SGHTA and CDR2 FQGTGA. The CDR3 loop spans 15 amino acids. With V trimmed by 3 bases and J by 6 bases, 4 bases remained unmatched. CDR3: CASSFSGGAAGELFF. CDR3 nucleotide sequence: TGTGCCAGCAGCTTCAGCGGGGGGGCGGCCGGGGAGCTGTTTTTT.

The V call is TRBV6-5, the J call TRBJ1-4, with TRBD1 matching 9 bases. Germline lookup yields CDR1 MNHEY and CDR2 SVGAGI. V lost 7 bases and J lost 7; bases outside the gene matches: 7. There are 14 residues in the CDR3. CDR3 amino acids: CASTQDRGSEKLFF. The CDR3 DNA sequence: TGTGCCAGCACTCAGGACAGGGGTAGTGAAAAACTGTTTTTT.

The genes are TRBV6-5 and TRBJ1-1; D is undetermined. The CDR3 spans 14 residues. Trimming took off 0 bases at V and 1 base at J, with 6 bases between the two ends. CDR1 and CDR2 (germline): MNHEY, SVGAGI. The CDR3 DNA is TGTGCCAGCAGTTACTCGTGGCAGAACACTGAAGCTTTCTTT. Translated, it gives CASSYSWQNTEAFF.

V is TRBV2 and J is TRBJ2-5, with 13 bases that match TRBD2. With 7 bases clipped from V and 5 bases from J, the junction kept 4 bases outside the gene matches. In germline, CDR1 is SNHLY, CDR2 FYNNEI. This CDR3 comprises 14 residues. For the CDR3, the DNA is TGTGCCAGCAAGGAACTAGCGGGGGGGGAGACCCAGTACTTC. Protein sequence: CASKELAGGETQYF.